This TCR beta chain was sequenced during a study of CD8 T cells in ankylosing spondylitis. Overall study results and limits: Clones linked with disease were CD8+ and fairly uncommon in the peripheral blood. Past research had described some motif variants in reactive arthritis synovial fluid and blood. Clones tied to disease were said to be significantly enriched in matched ankylosing spondylitis synovial fluid.

Library preparation for TCR beta used quantitative 5'-RACE with molecular barcodes. Using its own MiXCR run on the 5' RACE reads, TCRdb lists one record per CDR3 protein. The sample comprises 100,000 to 150,000 distinct CDR3 sequences, about an eighth of which are singletons, and 3.5% to 5% rests with the top ten. This clonotype was seen at least ten times. No antigen is known for it. The CDR3 is 15 amino acids. J was trimmed by 9 bases and V by 4 bases; bases with no gene match: 6. The germline CDR1 and CDR2 sequences are SGHRS and YFSETQ. This chain links TRBV5-1 with TRBJ2-1, with 14 bases matching TRBD2. The sequencing sample was made of blood, either unsorted or a sorted T cell fraction (not recorded which). This sequence was found in a female donor with ankylosing spondylitis or in good health (not recorded which). The CDR3 DNA follows: TGCGCCAGCAGCACCGGGACTAGCGGGGGAGTTGAGCAGTTCTTC. Protein: CASSTGTSGGVEQFF.